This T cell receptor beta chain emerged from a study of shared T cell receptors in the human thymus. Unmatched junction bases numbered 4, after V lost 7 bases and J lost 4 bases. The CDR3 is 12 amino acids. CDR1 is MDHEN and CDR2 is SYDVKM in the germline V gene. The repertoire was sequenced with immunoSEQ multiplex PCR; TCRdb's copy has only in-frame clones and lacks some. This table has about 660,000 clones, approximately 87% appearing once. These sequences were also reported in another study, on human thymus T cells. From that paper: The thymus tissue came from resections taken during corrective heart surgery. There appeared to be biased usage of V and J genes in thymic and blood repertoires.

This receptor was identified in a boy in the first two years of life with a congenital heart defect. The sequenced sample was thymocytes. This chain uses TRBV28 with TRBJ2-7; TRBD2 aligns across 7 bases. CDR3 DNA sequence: TGTGCCAGCAAGGGCGGGGGTTACGAGCAGTACTTC. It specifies CASKGGGYEQYF.